This TCR beta chain was captured by sequencing in a study of T cell repertoires in cytomegalovirus infection. The wider study: CMV infection and matching HLA type were both indicated by public TCR beta signatures.

Note on this clonotype: The antigen is not known.

TCRdb processed the reads anew with MiXCR; each CDR3 protein has one entry. The top ten hold over 60% of the sample, which has over 55,000 distinct CDR3 sequences, roughly a fifth seen once. With 6 bases clipped from V and 3 bases from J, the junction kept 8 bases outside the gene matches. This CDR3 contains 15 residues. The specimen comprised CD8+ T cells from cultured PBMCs, sampled from culture after CMV antigen stimulation. This clonotype was obtained from a human donor in good health (CMV status not recorded). Some clones in this sample may be carry-over from other donors' samples. The chain links TRBV12-3 or TRBV12-4 to TRBJ2-3, with 8 bases identical to TRBD1. CDR3 residues: CASSPSGQETDTQYF. Written as DNA, the CDR3 is TGTGCCAGCAGCCCCTCGGGACAGGAGACAGATACGCAGTATTTT.